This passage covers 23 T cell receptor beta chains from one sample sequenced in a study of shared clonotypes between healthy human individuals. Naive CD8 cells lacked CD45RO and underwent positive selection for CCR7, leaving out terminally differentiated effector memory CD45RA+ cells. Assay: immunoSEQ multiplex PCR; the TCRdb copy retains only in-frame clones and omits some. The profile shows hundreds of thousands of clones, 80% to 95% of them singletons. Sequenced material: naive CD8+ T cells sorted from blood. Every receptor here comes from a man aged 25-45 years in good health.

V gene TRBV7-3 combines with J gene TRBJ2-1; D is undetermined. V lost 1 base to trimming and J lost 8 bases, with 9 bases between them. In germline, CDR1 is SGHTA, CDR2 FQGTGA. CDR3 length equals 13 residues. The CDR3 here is CASSLMDGDEQFF. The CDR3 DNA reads TGTGCCAGCAGCTTAATGGATGGAGATGAGCAGTTCTTC.

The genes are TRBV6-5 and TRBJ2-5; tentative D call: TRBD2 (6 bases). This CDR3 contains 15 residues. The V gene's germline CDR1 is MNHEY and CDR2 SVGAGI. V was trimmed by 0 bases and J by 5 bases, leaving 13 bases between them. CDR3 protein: CASSYSIAGRETQYF. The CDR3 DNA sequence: TGTGCCAGCAGTTACTCGATCGCGGGAAGGGAGACCCAGTACTTC.

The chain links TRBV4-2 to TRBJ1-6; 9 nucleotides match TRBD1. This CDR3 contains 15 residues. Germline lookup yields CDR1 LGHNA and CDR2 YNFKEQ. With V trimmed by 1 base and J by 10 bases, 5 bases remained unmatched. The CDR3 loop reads CASSQGDREGSPLHF. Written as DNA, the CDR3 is TGTGCCAGCAGCCAAGGGGACAGGGAAGGGTCACCCCTCCACTTT.

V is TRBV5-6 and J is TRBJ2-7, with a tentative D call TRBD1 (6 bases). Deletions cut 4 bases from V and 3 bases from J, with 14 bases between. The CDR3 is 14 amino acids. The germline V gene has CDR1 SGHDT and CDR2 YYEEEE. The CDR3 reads CASSGRDTDYEQYF. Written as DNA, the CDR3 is TGTGCCAGCAGCGGAAGGGACACCGACTACGAGCAGTACTTC.

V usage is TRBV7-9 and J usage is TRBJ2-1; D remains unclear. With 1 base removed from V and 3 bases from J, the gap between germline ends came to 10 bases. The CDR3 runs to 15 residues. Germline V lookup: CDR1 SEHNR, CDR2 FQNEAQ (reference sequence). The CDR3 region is CASSLGGASYNEQFF. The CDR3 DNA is TGTGCCAGCAGCTTAGGAGGAGCTAGCTACAATGAGCAGTTCTTC.

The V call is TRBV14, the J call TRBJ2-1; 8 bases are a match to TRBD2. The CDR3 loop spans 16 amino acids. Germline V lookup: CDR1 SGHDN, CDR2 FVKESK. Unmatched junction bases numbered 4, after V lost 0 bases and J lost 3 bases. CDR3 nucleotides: TGTGCCAGCAGCCAAGATGGGACTAGTATCTACAATGAGCAGTTCTTC. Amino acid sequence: CASSQDGTSIYNEQFF.

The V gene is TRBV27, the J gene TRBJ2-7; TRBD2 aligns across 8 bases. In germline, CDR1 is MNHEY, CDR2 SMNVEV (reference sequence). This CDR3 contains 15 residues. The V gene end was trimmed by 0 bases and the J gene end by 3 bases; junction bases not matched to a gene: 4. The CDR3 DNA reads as TGTGCCAGCAGTTTATCACGGGAGGGTTTCTACGAGCAGTACTTC. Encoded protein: CASSLSREGFYEQYF.

CDR3 nucleotide sequence: TGTGCCAGCAGTTACTCCCGGAACGGGGAGCTGTTTTTT. Residues: CASSYSRNGELFF. The chain employs TRBV27 and TRBJ2-2; D gene unclear. The CDR3 length is 13 residues. The V gene lost 4 bases and the J gene lost 7 bases, with 10 bases spanning the gap. The germline CDR1 and CDR2 sequences are MNHEY and SMNVEV (reference sequence).

The CDR3 nucleotides are TGTGCCAGCAGCGCGAGGACTAGCGGGACCTACAATGAGCAGTTCTTC. This sequence encodes CASSARTSGTYNEQFF. The V and J genes are TRBV7-6 and TRBJ2-1, with TRBD2 matching over 12 bases. V shed 5 bases, J shed 2 bases, and the junction held 4 bases outside the gene matches. CDR1 SGHVS and CDR2 FNYEAQ come from the germline V gene. The CDR3 runs to 16 residues.

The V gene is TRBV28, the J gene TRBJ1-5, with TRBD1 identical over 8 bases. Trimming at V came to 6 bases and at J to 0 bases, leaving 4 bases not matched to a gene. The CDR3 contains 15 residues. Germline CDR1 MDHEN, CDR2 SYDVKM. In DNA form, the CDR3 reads TGTGCCAGCAGCCGTGGACAGGGTAGCAATCAGCCCCAGCATTTT. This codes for CASSRGQGSNQPQHF.

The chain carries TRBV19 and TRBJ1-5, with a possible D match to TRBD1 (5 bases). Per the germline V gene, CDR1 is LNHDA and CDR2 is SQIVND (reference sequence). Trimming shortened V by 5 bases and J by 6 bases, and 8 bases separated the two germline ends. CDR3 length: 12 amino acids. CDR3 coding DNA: TGTGCCAGTAGTTTCGGGGGTCAGCCCCAGCATTTT. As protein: CASSFGGQPQHF.

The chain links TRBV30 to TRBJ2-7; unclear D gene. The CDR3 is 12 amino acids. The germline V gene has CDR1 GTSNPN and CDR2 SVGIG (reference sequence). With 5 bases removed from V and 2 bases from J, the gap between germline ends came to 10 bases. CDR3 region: CAWVTVAYEQYF. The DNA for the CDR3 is TGTGCCTGGGTAACTGTAGCCTACGAGCAGTACTTC.

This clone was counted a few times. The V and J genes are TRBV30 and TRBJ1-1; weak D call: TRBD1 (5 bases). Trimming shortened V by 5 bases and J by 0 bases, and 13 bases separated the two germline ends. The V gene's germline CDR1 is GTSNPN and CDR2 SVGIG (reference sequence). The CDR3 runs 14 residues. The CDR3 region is CAWEMGVMNTEAFF. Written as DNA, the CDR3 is TGTGCCTGGGAAATGGGGGTCATGAACACTGAAGCTTTCTTT.

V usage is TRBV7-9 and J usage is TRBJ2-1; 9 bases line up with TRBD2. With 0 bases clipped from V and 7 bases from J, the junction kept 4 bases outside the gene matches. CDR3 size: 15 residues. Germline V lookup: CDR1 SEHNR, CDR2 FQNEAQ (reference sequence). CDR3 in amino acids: CASSLARTSANEQFF. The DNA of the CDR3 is TGTGCCAGCAGCTTAGCGCGGACTAGCGCAAATGAGCAGTTCTTC.

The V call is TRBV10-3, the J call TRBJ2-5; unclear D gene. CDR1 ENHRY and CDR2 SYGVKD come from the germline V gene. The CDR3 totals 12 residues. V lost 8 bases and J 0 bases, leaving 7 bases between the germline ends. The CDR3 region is CAIGEYQETQYF. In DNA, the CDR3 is TGTGCCATCGGAGAGTACCAAGAGACCCAGTACTTC.

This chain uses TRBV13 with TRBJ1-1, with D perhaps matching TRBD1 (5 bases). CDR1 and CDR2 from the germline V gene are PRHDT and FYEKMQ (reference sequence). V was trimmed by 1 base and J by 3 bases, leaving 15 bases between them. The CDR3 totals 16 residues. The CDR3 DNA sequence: TGTGCCAGCAGCTTAGTGGGCAGGGCGGAAGACACTGAAGCTTTCTTT. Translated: CASSLVGRAEDTEAFF.

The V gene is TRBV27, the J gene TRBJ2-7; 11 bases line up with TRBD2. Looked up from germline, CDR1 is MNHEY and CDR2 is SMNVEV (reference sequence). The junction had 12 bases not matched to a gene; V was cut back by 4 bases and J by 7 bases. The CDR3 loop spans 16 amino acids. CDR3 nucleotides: TGTGCCAGCAGTTACCTAGTAGCGGGAGGGCCGGGGGAGCAGTACTTC. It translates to CASSYLVAGGPGEQYF.

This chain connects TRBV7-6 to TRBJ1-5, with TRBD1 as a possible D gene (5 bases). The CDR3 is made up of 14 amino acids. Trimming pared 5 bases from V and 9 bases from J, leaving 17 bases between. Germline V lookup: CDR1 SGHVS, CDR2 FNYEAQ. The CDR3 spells CASSPGANTGPQHF. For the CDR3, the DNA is TGTGCCAGCAGCCCGGGAGCCAATACAGGGCCCCAGCATTTT.

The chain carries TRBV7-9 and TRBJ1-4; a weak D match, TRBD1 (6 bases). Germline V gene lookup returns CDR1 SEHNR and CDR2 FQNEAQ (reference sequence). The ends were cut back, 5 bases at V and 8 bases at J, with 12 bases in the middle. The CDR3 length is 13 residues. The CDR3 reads CASSRPGQEKLFF. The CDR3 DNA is TGTGCCAGCAGCCGCCCCGGACAGGAAAAACTGTTTTTT.

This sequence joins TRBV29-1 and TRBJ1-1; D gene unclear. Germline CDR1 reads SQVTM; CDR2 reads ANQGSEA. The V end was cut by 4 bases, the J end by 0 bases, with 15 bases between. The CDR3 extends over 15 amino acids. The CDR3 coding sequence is TGCAGCGTTGCAGGCTGGGTAAGAATGAACACTGAAGCTTTCTTT. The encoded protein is CSVAGWVRMNTEAFF.

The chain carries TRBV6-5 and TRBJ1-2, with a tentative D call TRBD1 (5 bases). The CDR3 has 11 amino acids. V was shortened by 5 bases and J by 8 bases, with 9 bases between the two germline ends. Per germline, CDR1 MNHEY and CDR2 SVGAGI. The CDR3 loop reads CASSGGNGYTF. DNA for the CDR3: TGTGCCAGCAGTGGGGGGAACGGCTACACCTTC.

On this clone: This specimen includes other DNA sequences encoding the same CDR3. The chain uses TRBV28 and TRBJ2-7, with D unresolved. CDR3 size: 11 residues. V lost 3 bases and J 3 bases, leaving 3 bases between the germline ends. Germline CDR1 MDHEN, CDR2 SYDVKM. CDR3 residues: CASSLVYEQYF. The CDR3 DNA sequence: TGTGCCAGCAGTTTGGTCTACGAGCAGTACTTC.

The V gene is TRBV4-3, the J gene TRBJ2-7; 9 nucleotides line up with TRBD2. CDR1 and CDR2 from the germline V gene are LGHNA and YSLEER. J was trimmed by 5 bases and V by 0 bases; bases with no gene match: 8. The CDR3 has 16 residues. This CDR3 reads CASSQEAIAGVDEQYF. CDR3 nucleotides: TGCGCCAGCAGCCAAGAGGCAATAGCGGGAGTGGACGAGCAGTACTTC.